This is a list of T cell receptor beta chains from one sample in a study of spatial heterogeneity in lung cancer. MiXCR, run by TCRdb on the 5' RACE reads, gives a single entry per CDR3 protein. The data hold about 36,000 distinct CDR3 sequences, with around 7.6% observed a single time. The sequenced sample was PBMCs, obtained at follow-up. The receptors were sampled from a male donor with early-stage non-small cell lung cancer. Both conserved end residues are part of each CDR3. The order of the fields is V gene, clone size, J gene, D gene, CDR3 protein, CDR3 DNA. D genes are given only for firm matches. Rows give clone size only sometimes, using once, few, many, or a class for an expanded clone.

V gene: TRBV3-1; clone size: many; J gene: TRBJ1-4; D gene: .; CDR3 protein: CASSQDEGLEKLFF; CDR3 DNA: TGTGCCAGCAGCCAAGATGAGGGGCTTGAAAAACTGTTTTTT
V gene: TRBV20-1; clone size: few; J gene: TRBJ2-1; D gene: TRBD1; CDR3 protein: CSERGPYNEQFF; CDR3 DNA: TGCAGTGAGAGGGGGCCCTACAATGAGCAGTTCTTC
V gene: TRBV4-1; clone size: many; J gene: TRBJ2-1; D gene: TRBD2; CDR3 protein: CASTSSGYNEQFF; CDR3 DNA: TGCGCCAGCACCTCTAGCGGTTACAATGAGCAGTTCTTC
V gene: TRBV11-2; clone size: .; J gene: TRBJ2-7; D gene: .; CDR3 protein: CASSTIAVEQYF; CDR3 DNA: TGTGCCAGCAGTACCATAGCGGTAGAGCAGTACTTC
V gene: TRBV5-5; clone size: many; J gene: TRBJ2-3; D gene: TRBD2; CDR3 protein: CASSLPSGGGTDTQYF; CDR3 DNA: TGTGCCAGCAGCTTGCCCAGCGGGGGGGGCACAGATACGCAGTATTTT
V gene: TRBV5-1; clone size: many; J gene: TRBJ1-2; D gene: .; CDR3 protein: CASSGGDRNYGYTF; CDR3 DNA: TGCGCCAGCAGCGGAGGCGACAGGAACTATGGCTACACCTTC
V gene: TRBV27; clone size: .; J gene: TRBJ1-1; D gene: TRBD1; CDR3 protein: CASSEGAKAFF; CDR3 DNA: TGTGCCAGCAGTGAGGGGGCGAAAGCTTTCTTT
V gene: TRBV27; clone size: many; J gene: TRBJ2-7; D gene: TRBD2; CDR3 protein: CASRPGLAPSYEQYF; CDR3 DNA: TGTGCCAGCAGGCCGGGACTAGCGCCCTCCTACGAGCAGTACTTC
V gene: TRBV6-5; clone size: many; J gene: TRBJ2-7; D gene: TRBD1; CDR3 protein: CASSYGTGGGYEQYF; CDR3 DNA: TGTGCCAGCAGTTACGGGACAGGTGGAGGGTACGAGCAGTACTTC
V gene: TRBV20-1; clone size: many; J gene: TRBJ1-1; D gene: .; CDR3 protein: CSAREGTDTEAFF; CDR3 DNA: TGCAGTGCTAGAGAAGGGACGGACACTGAAGCTTTCTTT